These 30 T cell receptor beta chains share one sample of origin, sequenced in a study of graft-versus-host responses after intestinal transplantation. Repertoires were generated with immunoSEQ multiplex PCR, while TCRdb's copy carries only in-frame clones and drops some. The sample includes over 35,000 clones, about 90% of them seen just once. Sequences were derived from PBMCs, sampled 300 to 320 days after intestinal transplant. These receptors were taken from a human patient who received an intestinal transplant, so some T cells may come from the graft donor.

The gene calls are TRBV2 and TRBJ2-2; D not certain. From germline, CDR1 is SNHLY and CDR2 FYNNEI. The CDR3 consists of 15 residues. V gave up 0 bases and J gave up 1 base, with 6 bases separating them. Here the CDR3 reads CASSEAGGNTGELFF. The CDR3 nucleotides read TGTGCCAGCAGTGAAGCTGGCGGGAACACCGGGGAGCTGTTTTTT.

V and J are TRBV5-1 and TRBJ1-1, with 9 nucleotides matching TRBD1. V dropped 4 bases and J dropped 3; count of bases not matched to a gene: 4. CDR1 is SGHRS, CDR2 YFSETQ, per germline. The CDR3 has 14 residues. The CDR3 region is CASSPNRGHTEAFF. In DNA form, the CDR3 reads TGCGCCAGCAGCCCGAACAGGGGGCACACTGAAGCTTTCTTT.

The chain links TRBV6-1 to TRBJ2-7; 8 nucleotides line up with TRBD2. Germline CDR1 is MNHNS and CDR2 is SASEGT. The junction had 2 bases not matched to a gene; V was cut back by 3 bases and J by 1 base. The CDR3 has 14 residues. The CDR3 DNA is TGTGCCAGCAGTGAGGGACTAGGGTCCTACGAGCAGTACTTC. Its protein is CASSEGLGSYEQYF.

V and J are TRBV11-2 and TRBJ2-3; TRBD2 might be the D (5 bases). V shed 6 bases and J shed 3 bases, with 13 bases lying between them. Germline loops: CDR1 SGHAT, CDR2 FQNNGV. The CDR3 sequence is 14 residues long. As DNA, the CDR3 is TGTGCCAGCAGTTATGTAGCGAAAACAGATACGCAGTATTTT. It is translated as CASSYVAKTDTQYF.

This clone was seen only once. The chain links TRBV2 to TRBJ2-4; 11 bases fit TRBD1. After removal of 2 bases from V and 9 bases from J, the junction contained 6 bases not matched to a gene. The germline CDR1 and CDR2 sequences are SNHLY and FYNNEI. This CDR3 contains 15 residues. CDR3 region: CASSELGTGGTIQYF. In DNA, the CDR3 is TGTGCCAGCAGTGAATTGGGGACAGGGGGGACCATTCAGTACTTC.

As DNA, the CDR3 is TGTGCCAGCAGCTTAAGTCGGAACACTGAAGCTTTCTTT. This translates into CASSLSRNTEAFF. This chain connects TRBV11-2 to TRBJ1-1; D call uncertain. Germline CDR1 is SGHAT and CDR2 is FQNNGV. The CDR3 runs 13 residues. Deletions cut 2 bases from V and 1 base from J, with 5 bases between.

The chain is built from TRBV10-1 and TRBJ2-1, with 7 bases identical to TRBD2. V lost 2 bases and J lost 9; bases outside the gene matches: 4. Germline V gene lookup returns CDR1 WNHNN and CDR2 SYGVQD (reference sequence). This CDR3 has 13 amino acids. This chain's CDR3 is CASSEDPSGEQFF. The CDR3 region has the DNA TGCGCCAGCAGTGAGGACCCTAGCGGTGAGCAGTTCTTC.

The CDR3 nucleotides are TGTGCCAGCAGCGTAGCGGACATTCCCTATGGCTACACCTTC. This encodes CASSVADIPYGYTF. This chain links TRBV9 with TRBJ1-2, with D maybe TRBD1 (5 bases). The CDR3 spans 14 residues. V lost 0 bases and J lost 4, with 10 bases in between. Germline V lookup: CDR1 SGDLS, CDR2 YYNGEE.

The chain combines TRBV7-3 with TRBJ2-3; 9 bases map to TRBD1. The V segment lost 3 bases and the J segment 3 bases; nucleotides outside the gene matches: 1. The CDR3 has 14 amino acids. Germline CDR1 and CDR2: SGHTA and FQGTGA. Written as DNA, the CDR3 is TGTGCCAGCAGCTTGACAGGGGGTACAGATACGCAGTATTTT. This sequence encodes CASSLTGGTDTQYF.

This clone was observed a single time. The V call is TRBV7-8, the J call TRBJ1-1, with TRBD1 identical over 7 bases. CDR1 SGHVS and CDR2 FQNEAQ come from the germline V gene. V lost 8 bases to trimming and J lost 1 base; unmatched junction nucleotides: 13. CDR3 length equals 16 residues. The CDR3 sequence: CASGSGLRTGNTEAFF. The CDR3 coding sequence is TGTGCCAGCGGTTCGGGTCTCCGGACAGGGAACACTGAAGCTTTCTTT.

The chain couples TRBV5-1 to TRBJ2-7, with TRBD2 identical over 9 bases. Germline V gene sequence: CDR1 SGHRS, CDR2 YFSETQ. The ends lost 4 bases at V and 0 bases at J; junction bases unmatched: 5. The length of the CDR3 is 15 residues. Written as DNA, the CDR3 is TGCGCCAGCAGCCCGAGCGGGGGGCTCTCCTACGAGCAGTACTTC. It specifies CASSPSGGLSYEQYF.

V and J are TRBV10-3 and TRBJ2-7; the D gene is possibly TRBD1 (7 bases). CDR1 and CDR2 (germline): ENHRY, SYGVKD. V was trimmed by 6 bases and J by 3 bases, leaving 12 bases between them. The CDR3 has 13 amino acids. The CDR3 nucleotides read TGTGCCATCAGCGGGGGACAGTTCTACGAGCAGTACTTC. Translated: CAISGGQFYEQYF.

The rearrangement uses TRBV6-1 and TRBJ1-5; D unclear. The V and J ends lost 6 bases and 6 bases respectively, with 12 bases between them. CDR1 and CDR2 (germline): MNHNS, SASEGT. This CDR3 region has 13 residues. The CDR3: CASRTVVSQPQHF. The CDR3 DNA reads TGTGCCAGCAGGACCGTAGTAAGTCAGCCCCAGCATTTT.

V gene TRBV4-2 combines with J gene TRBJ2-1; D is ambiguous. The V gene lost 2 bases and the J gene lost 5 bases, with 19 bases spanning the gap. The germline V gene encodes CDR1 LGHNA and CDR2 YNFKEQ. This CDR3 region has 17 residues. The CDR3 nucleotides read TGTGCCAGCAGCCAACTAAAGGGTGGATCCACGAACAATGAGCAGTTCTTC. It codes for CASSQLKGGSTNNEQFF.

The chain is built from TRBV5-1 and TRBJ2-7, with a tentative D call TRBD1 (6 bases). This CDR3 is built from 14 residues. Deletions cut 0 bases from V and 7 bases from J, with 14 bases between. Per germline, CDR1 SGHRS and CDR2 YFSETQ. The CDR3 DNA reads TGCGCCAGCAGCTTGGTGGTGACAGGTAGTGAGCAGTACTTC. Translating it yields CASSLVVTGSEQYF. Full variable domain (outside the CDR3, taken from reference TRBV5-1 and TRBJ2-7): KAGVTQTPRYLIKTRGQQVTLSCSPISGHRSVSWYQQTPGQGLQFLFEYFSETQRNKGNFPGRFSGRQFSNSRSEMNVSTLELGDSALYLCASSLVVTGSEQYFGPGTRLTVT.

This chain joins TRBV5-5 and TRBJ2-3, with TRBD2 matching 11 bases. The germline CDR1 and CDR2 sequences are SGHKS and YYEKEE (reference sequence). The CDR3 runs to 14 residues. Unmatched junction bases numbered 6, after V lost 8 bases and J lost 4 bases. The CDR3 here is CASSGGAPPDTQYF. For the CDR3, the DNA is TGTGCCAGTAGCGGGGGGGCCCCCCCAGATACGCAGTATTTT.

The chain's CDR3 is CASSLGPNSGNTIYF. CDR3 nucleotide sequence: TGCGCCAGCAGCTTGGGGCCCAACTCTGGAAACACCATATATTTT. The chain uses TRBV5-1 and TRBJ1-3; unclear D gene. Germline V CDR1 and CDR2: SGHRS, YFSETQ. The CDR3 is 15 residues long. The ends were cut back, 0 bases at V and 0 bases at J, with 7 bases in the middle.

V and J are TRBV28 and TRBJ2-6; D perhaps matches TRBD2 (6 bases). The germline CDR1 and CDR2 sequences are MDHEN and SYDVKM. V lost 2 bases to trimming and J lost 0 bases, with 14 bases between them. The CDR3 is 18 amino acids. The CDR3 here is CASSLPGSGLSGANVLTF. The DNA of the CDR3 is TGTGCCAGCAGTTTACCGGGTAGCGGACTCTCTGGGGCCAACGTCCTGACTTTC.

CDR3 bases: TGTGCCAGCAGCTTCGGACAGGCTTTCTACGAGCAGTACTTC. As protein: CASSFGQAFYEQYF. The chain employs TRBV11-2 and TRBJ2-7; 7 bases align to TRBD1. The ends lost 3 bases at V and 3 bases at J; junction bases unmatched: 5. Germline V gene sequence: CDR1 SGHAT, CDR2 FQNNGV. There are 14 residues in the CDR3.

This rearrangement joins TRBV5-1 to TRBJ2-7; D is possibly TRBD1 (7 bases). Germline assignment: CDR1 SGHRS and CDR2 YFSETQ. CDR3 length: 16 residues. V lost 0 bases to trimming and J lost 7 bases, with 20 bases between them. CDR3 sequence reads: CASSLDAGTATLEQYF. The CDR3 coding sequence is TGCGCCAGCAGCTTGGATGCGGGGACAGCCACTTTGGAGCAGTACTTC.

The chain couples TRBV4-1 to TRBJ1-3; tentatively, D is TRBD1 (6 bases). V lost 0 bases and J lost 12, with 12 bases in between. Germline V gives CDR1 MGHRA, CDR2 YSYEKL. The CDR3 sequence is 13 residues long. This CDR3 reads CASSQERGGLIYF. The CDR3 DNA is TGCGCCAGCAGCCAAGAGAGGGGGGGCCTCATATATTTT.

The chain carries TRBV14 and TRBJ1-1, with D maybe TRBD1 (6 bases). Trimming removed 1 base at V and 5 bases at J, with 8 bases between. The CDR3 consists of 13 residues. In germline, CDR1 is SGHDN, CDR2 FVKESK. CDR3 in amino acids: CASSQVGGTEAFF. The DNA of the CDR3 is TGTGCCAGCAGCCAAGTAGGGGGGACTGAAGCTTTCTTT.

The chain couples TRBV6-5 to TRBJ1-1; possibly TRBD1 for D (6 bases). The germline CDR1 and CDR2 sequences are MNHEY and SVGAGI. The V end was cut by 8 bases, the J end by 1 base, with 14 bases between. The CDR3 is 14 residues long. The CDR3 loop reads CASAERTANTEAFF. The CDR3 DNA follows: TGTGCCAGCGCGGAAAGGACAGCGAACACTGAAGCTTTCTTT.

The rearrangement joins TRBV10-3 to TRBJ1-3, with 7 bases matching TRBD1. Germline CDR1 ENHRY, CDR2 SYGVKD. V lost 5 bases to trimming and J lost 4 bases; unmatched junction nucleotides: 5. The CDR3 loop spans 14 amino acids. The CDR3 spells CAISLTGIGNTIYF. The CDR3 DNA follows: TGTGCCATCAGTCTGACAGGGATCGGAAACACCATATATTTT.

The J gene is TRBJ2-7, the V gene TRBV18; possibly TRBD2 for D (5 bases). The CDR3 is made up of 12 amino acids. Trimming removed 4 bases at V and 3 bases at J, with 7 bases between. The germline V gene has CDR1 KGHSH and CDR2 LQKENI. CDR3 sequence: CASSLEVYEQYF. CDR3 nucleotides: TGTGCCAGCTCACTGGAGGTCTACGAGCAGTACTTC.

J is TRBJ2-7 and V is TRBV6-1; TRBD2 matches 10 bases. This CDR3 is built from 15 residues. CDR1 MNHNS and CDR2 SASEGT come from the germline V gene. V shed 5 bases, J shed 7 bases, and the junction held 11 bases outside the gene matches. Here the CDR3 DNA reads TGTGCCAGCAGTCTTACGAGCGGGGGGGCCCGGGAGCAGTACTTC. Residues: CASSLTSGGAREQYF.

This chain joins TRBV6-1 and TRBJ2-5; TRBD2 agrees at 9 bases. CDR3 length: 13 amino acids. CDR1 MNHNS and CDR2 SASEGT come from the germline V gene. V gave up 5 bases and J gave up 5 bases; unmatched junction bases: 3. The CDR3: CASSPGLAETQYF. CDR3 DNA: TGTGCCAGCAGTCCCGGACTAGCGGAGACCCAGTACTTC.

The chain joins TRBV4-1 to TRBJ1-4; 10 nucleotides align to TRBD1. The germline V gene has CDR1 MGHRA and CDR2 YSYEKL. The V and J ends lost 4 bases and 8 bases, in that order; junction bases with no gene match: 7. CDR3 size: 15 residues. CDR3 nucleotides: TGCGCCAGCAGCCCCCGGGACAGGGGATGGGAAAAACTGTTTTTT. Translation: CASSPRDRGWEKLFF.

Points on this clone: Other DNA sequences in the sample encode the same CDR3. The chain joins TRBV28 to TRBJ2-7, with TRBD2 as a possible D gene (6 bases). The V end was cut by 4 bases, the J end by 2 bases, with 15 bases between. The length of the CDR3 is 15 residues. Germline V CDR1 and CDR2: MDHEN, SYDVKM. CDR3 DNA: TGTGCCAGCAGTTCACCGGGGGTGGGGGCCTACGAGCAGTACTTC. It translates to CASSSPGVGAYEQYF.

As for this clone: The junction differs from germline at one of its ends, possibly a read error. The chain has TRBV6-5 and TRBJ2-7; 11 bases map to TRBD2. Germline lookup yields CDR1 MNHEY and CDR2 SVGAGI. CDR3 length: 14 amino acids. CDR3 loop: CASKGLAASNEQYF. The CDR3 nucleotides are TGTGCCAGCAAGGGACTAGCGGCCTCCAACGAGCAGTACTTC.